This T cell receptor beta chain appears in the sequencing data of a study of monozygotic twins with inflammatory bowel disease. Study-wide points: Neither one strong signal nor one clonotype associated with IBD was supported.

Donors each contributed one blood sample measuring under 3 ml. Without any T cell sorting, total RNA was isolated from whole blood. Used for each TCR library was about 3,800 ng of total RNA. TCRdb re-called the 5' RACE reads and shows each CDR3 protein once, DNA omitted. The sample holds approximately 300,000 distinct CDR3 sequences. The CDR3 runs to 13 residues. Germline CDR1 and CDR2: GTSNPN and SVGIG (reference sequence). A note on this clonotype: The antigen remains undetermined.

The V gene is TRBV30, the J gene TRBJ2-1. Material for sequencing was blood. This clonotype was obtained from a human donor with ulcerative colitis or Crohn's disease, or a healthy co-twin of an affected twin (not recorded which). The CDR3 loop reads CVWSVRREGEQFF. The complete variable domain, with remaining parts taken from reference TRBV30 and TRBJ2-1, reads SQTIHQWPATLVQPVGSPLSLECTVEGTSNPNLYWYRQAAGRGLQLLFYSVGIGQISSEVPQNLSASRPQDRQFILSSKKLLLSDSGFYLCVWSVRREGEQFFGPGTRLTVL.